Shown below are 30 T cell receptor beta chains from a single sample sequenced in a study of monozygotic twins with inflammatory bowel disease. TCRdb derives one entry per CDR3 protein from the 5' RACE reads, leaving out DNA. This sample's clone table lists approximately 330,000 distinct CDR3 sequences. The sequencing sample was made of blood. Receptor source: a human donor with ulcerative colitis or Crohn's disease, or a healthy co-twin of an affected twin (not recorded which).

The chain couples TRBV4-3 to TRBJ2-1. The CDR3 covers 14 residues. Germline CDR1 LGHNA, CDR2 YSLEER. The CDR3 here is CASSQKGTSREQFF.

The chain recombines TRBV5-1 with TRBJ1-6; TCRdb indicates TRBD1, and absent DNA this call remains unverified. The CDR3 consists of 14 residues. The germline V gene encodes CDR1 SGHRS and CDR2 YFSETQ. CDR3 sequence reads: CASSLTGAVSPLHF.

The chain links TRBV11-2 to TRBJ2-3. This CDR3 contains 17 residues. CDR1 and CDR2 (germline): SGHAT, FQNNGV. The CDR3 region is CASSLDLGKAYTDTQYF.

The chain recombines TRBV6-1 with TRBJ2-7; TCRdb picks TRBD1, but there is no DNA to check that call. The CDR3 has 15 amino acids. Germline values: CDR1 MNHNS, CDR2 SASEGT. The CDR3 loop reads CATLGQGHDGGKQYF.

The CDR3 protein is CASSQGDSVSYEQYF. The chain employs TRBV3-1 and TRBJ2-7; checking the TCRdb D call of TRBD2 is not possible without DNA. The CDR3 runs 15 residues. Germline V gene lookup returns CDR1 LGHDT and CDR2 YNNKEL (reference sequence).

The V and J genes are TRBV2 and TRBJ2-3; the D call from TCRdb, TRBD2, cannot be confirmed without DNA. In germline, CDR1 is SNHLY, CDR2 FYNNEI. This CDR3 comprises 13 residues. CDR3 region: CASMRGGSDTQYF. The variable domain in full, completed from reference TRBV2 and TRBJ2-3, reads EPEVTQTPSHQVTQMGQEVILRCVPISNHLYFYWYRQILGQKVEFLVSFYNNEISEKSEIFDDQFSVERPDGSNFTLKIRSTKLEDSAMYFCASMRGGSDTQYFGPGTRLTVL.

V gene TRBV3-1 combines with J gene TRBJ1-2; the TCRdb D gene call, TRBD1, has no DNA to confirm it. The CDR3 has 15 residues. Per germline, CDR1 LGHDT and CDR2 YNNKEL (reference sequence). CDR3 protein: CASSQEYRGGYGYTF.

This chain's CDR3 is CAASALAGGMRTGELFF. V and J are TRBV10-3 and TRBJ2-2; the TCRdb D gene call, TRBD2, has no DNA to confirm it. Germline CDR1 ENHRY, CDR2 SYGVKD. CDR3 length: 17 residues.

The chain is built from TRBV7-8 and TRBJ2-1; the D gene TCRdb calls, TRBD2, cannot be checked with no DNA. The CDR3 has 19 amino acids. The germline V gene has CDR1 SGHVS and CDR2 FQNEAQ. CDR3 region: CASSLARSGLAGVRNEQFF.

The CDR3 is CASSSPSGRPGTDTQYF. The rearrangement links TRBV12-3 or TRBV12-4 to TRBJ2-3; TCRdb reports TRBD2, a call that lacks DNA to check it against. CDR3 length: 17 residues.

J is TRBJ1-1 and V is TRBV30; TCRdb calls TRBD1, which cannot be checked without DNA. Germline values: CDR1 GTSNPN, CDR2 SVGIG (reference sequence). The CDR3 runs to 15 residues. The CDR3 sequence is CAWSVQGPAGTEAFF.

The rearrangement uses TRBV4-2 and TRBJ2-1. Germline V lookup: CDR1 LGHNA, CDR2 YNFKEQ. CDR3 length: 16 residues. CDR3 sequence: CASSQYSMASHNEQFF.

This chain connects TRBV5-1 to TRBJ2-3; with no DNA, the TCRdb D assignment of TRBD1 cannot be verified. Per germline, CDR1 SGHRS and CDR2 YFSETQ. The CDR3 sequence is 13 residues long. CDR3 protein: CASTTGRADTQYF. Complete variable domain (other parts from reference TRBV5-1 and TRBJ2-3): KAGVTQTPRYLIKTRGQQVTLSCSPISGHRSVSWYQQTPGQGLQFLFEYFSETQRNKGNFPGRFSGRQFSNSRSEMNVSTLELGDSALYLCASTTGRADTQYFGPGTRLTVL.

V and J are TRBV7-9 and TRBJ1-1; TCRdb's D call of TRBD1 is untestable without DNA. CDR3 size: 15 residues. CDR1 is SEHNR, CDR2 FQNEAQ, per germline (reference sequence). This chain's CDR3 is CASSYRGALNTEAFF.

The V gene is TRBV7-2, the J gene TRBJ2-7; TCRdb lists TRBD1, though no DNA is available to test this call. The CDR3 length is 14 residues. CDR1 is SGHTA, CDR2 FQGNSA, per germline. CDR3 region: CASSRTGNSYEQYF.

V and J are TRBV7-9 and TRBJ2-2; TCRdb calls TRBD1, which cannot be checked without DNA. The V gene's germline CDR1 is SEHNR and CDR2 FQNEAQ (reference sequence). There are 15 residues in the CDR3. The CDR3 spells CASSSPEAQAGELFF.

The chain carries TRBV5-4 and TRBJ2-7; no DNA is available, so the TRBD1 call from TCRdb remains unchecked. CDR3 length: 14 amino acids. Germline CDR1 is SGHNT and CDR2 is YYREEE (reference sequence). CDR3 sequence reads: CASSLATGVREQYF.

The chain employs TRBV4-3 and TRBJ1-6. This CDR3 is 15 amino acids long. CDR1 is LGHNA and CDR2 is YSLEER in the germline V gene. CDR3: CASSQDRGLNSPLHF.

J is TRBJ2-5 and V is TRBV6-1; without DNA, the TCRdb call of TRBD1 cannot be checked. Germline V lookup: CDR1 MNHNS, CDR2 SASEGT. This CDR3 is 15 amino acids long. The chain's CDR3 is CASSPTLSGQETQYF.

This sequence joins TRBV29-1 and TRBJ2-3. Looked up from germline, CDR1 is SQVTM and CDR2 is ANQGSEA. The CDR3 contains 14 residues. The CDR3 is CSVEVPKGADTQYF.

This rearrangement joins TRBV5-6 to TRBJ2-7; TCRdb designates TRBD1, a call that cannot be tested without DNA. Germline loops: CDR1 SGHDT, CDR2 YYEEEE. This CDR3 contains 13 residues. The CDR3 protein is CASSIGQTYEQYF.

The chain carries TRBV20-1 and TRBJ2-1; TCRdb gives TRBD1 as the D gene, but with no DNA this cannot be confirmed. Germline CDR1 reads DFQATT; CDR2 reads SNEGSKA (reference sequence). CDR3 length: 15 amino acids. The CDR3 here is CSASSGRNSYNEQFF.

The chain uses TRBV7-2 and TRBJ2-3. This CDR3 region has 16 residues. Per germline, CDR1 SGHTA and CDR2 FQGNSA. CDR3 residues: CASSLGRREDTDTQYF. The full variable domain, its missing parts supplied by reference TRBV7-2 and TRBJ2-3, is GAGVSQSPSNKVTEKGKDVELRCDPISGHTALYWYRQSLGQGLEFLIYFQGNSAPDKSGLPSDRFSAERTGGSVSTLTIQRTQQEDSAVYLCASSLGRREDTDTQYFGPGTRLTVL.

The chain links TRBV28 to TRBJ2-5; TCRdb indicates TRBD1, and absent DNA this call remains unverified. Germline values: CDR1 MDHEN, CDR2 SYDVKM. This CDR3 has 16 residues. The CDR3 loop reads CASSRTSGTEVETQYF. Full variable domain (remainder filled in from reference TRBV28 and TRBJ2-5): DVKVTQSSRYLVKRTGEKVFLECVQDMDHENMFWYRQDPGLGLRLIYFSYDVKMKEKGDIPEGYSVSREKKERFSLILESASTNQTSMYLCASSRTSGTEVETQYFGPGTRLLVL.

This sequence joins TRBV11-2 and TRBJ2-5; absent DNA, TCRdb's TRBD1 call cannot be checked. Germline V CDR1 and CDR2: SGHAT, FQNNGV. The CDR3 consists of 16 residues. The CDR3 spells CASSFRQGALQETQYF. The full variable domain, with the rest looked up from reference TRBV11-2 and TRBJ2-5, is EAGVAQSPRYKIIEKRQSVAFWCNPISGHATLYWYQQILGQGPKLLIQFQNNGVVDDSQLPKDRFSAERLKGVDSTLKIQPAKLEDSAVYLCASSFRQGALQETQYFGPGTRLLVL.

The genes are TRBV5-1 and TRBJ2-7; TCRdb calls TRBD2, which cannot be checked without DNA. Germline V gives CDR1 SGHRS, CDR2 YFSETQ. This CDR3 spans 14 amino acids. The CDR3 loop is CASSFGGQRYEQYF.

The chain couples TRBV7-9 to TRBJ2-3; the TCRdb call, TRBD2, lacks DNA for checking. Germline V gene data show CDR1 as SEHNR and CDR2 as FQNEAQ (reference sequence). The CDR3 is made up of 13 amino acids. The CDR3 is CASSPTGPHPQYF.

The chain is built from TRBV6-5 and TRBJ2-6. The CDR3 is 16 amino acids. The germline gives CDR1 MNHEY, CDR2 SVGAGI. The CDR3 sequence: CASSYSWDSGANVLTF.

The chain has TRBV7-9 and TRBJ1-1. Germline CDR1 and CDR2: SEHNR and FQNEAQ (reference sequence). The CDR3 contains 13 residues. The CDR3 spells CASSRNGGTEAFF.

V is TRBV29-1 and J is TRBJ2-1; TCRdb designates TRBD2, a call that cannot be tested without DNA. Per germline, CDR1 SQVTM and CDR2 ANQGSEA. The CDR3 is made up of 13 amino acids. This CDR3 is CSVRPRISDEQFF.